This T cell receptor beta chain was found in a study of blood T cell repertoires in COVID-19. In the study overall: Samples of COVID-19 (acute and convalescent) were obtained from the United States, Italy and Spain. PBMCs, B-cell-depleted T cells, or T cells were the source of the cDNA or gDNA that made up the material.

Authors' methods: It was from reference gene primer amplification that nucleated cell counts were estimated. The protocol was immunoSEQ multiplex PCR, while the TCRdb copy is restricted to in-frame clones and leaves out a portion. For V, J and clone size, that table is used; D and trimming come from the DNA. The sample includes about 50,000 clones, 75% to 90% seen only once; the top ten take approximately 6.5%. CDR1 is MDHEN and CDR2 is SYDVKM in the germline V gene. The junction had 10 bases not matched to a gene; V was cut back by 4 bases and J by 6 bases. The CDR3 runs 15 residues. J is TRBJ1-2 and V is TRBV28, with 8 bases fitting TRBD1. Sequencing used peripheral blood. The receptor's source is a man aged 55 to 70 with acute or convalescent COVID-19. The CDR3 reads CASSSSWTGSNGYTF. CDR3 bases: TGTGCCAGCAGTTCCTCCTGGACAGGGTCTAATGGCTACACCTTC.